This T cell receptor beta chain was retrieved from a study of blood T cell repertoires in COVID-19. The overall study: The analysed material was cDNA or gDNA that came from T cells, B-cell-depleted T cells, or PBMCs.

This clone was seen a single time. J lost 4 bases, V lost 4 bases, and 4 bases had no gene match. Per germline, CDR1 LNHDA and CDR2 SQIVND (reference sequence). The CDR3 consists of 14 residues. TCRdb's table, derived via immunoSEQ multiplex PCR, lists solely in-frame clones and lacks some. Here the sample spans around 130,000 clones, about 80% being singletons. The sequencing input was peripheral blood. The sequence came from a man in his forties or fifties with active or convalescent COVID-19. V and J are TRBV19 and TRBJ2-3, with 8 bases fitting TRBD2. The CDR3 nucleotides are TGTGCCAGTAGTACGGGGGGGCCCGCAGATACGCAGTATTTT. It specifies CASSTGGPADTQYF.